Following are 10 T cell receptor beta chains from one sample sequenced in a study of OX40 agonist ivuxolimab in advanced cancers. Sequenced by immunoSEQ multiplex PCR; TCRdb stores in-frame clones only, minus some. The data show 37,000 or so clones, 85% to 90% seen once. Sequencing used CD4+ or CD8+ T cells sorted from blood, obtained in a trial of the OX40 agonist ivuxolimab. The receptors stem from an adult with an advanced solid tumor such as melanoma, head and neck, liver or kidney cancer.

The V gene is TRBV7-2, the J gene TRBJ2-3, with a tentative D call TRBD2 (6 bases). There are 15 residues in the CDR3. CDR1 SGHTA and CDR2 FQGNSA come from the germline V gene. V lost 0 bases and J 4 bases, leaving 11 bases between the germline ends. The CDR3 loop reads CASSLAAGSADTQYF. The CDR3 DNA is TGTGCCAGCAGCTTAGCCGCGGGGTCTGCAGATACGCAGTATTTT.

The chain couples TRBV6-5 to TRBJ1-4; no definite D call. There are 13 residues in the CDR3. Germline values: CDR1 MNHEY, CDR2 SVGAGI. V was cut by 5 bases and J by 4 bases, with 8 bases left in between. The DNA of the CDR3 is TGTGCCAGCAGTCGGCAGGTTAATGAAAAACTGTTTTTT. This gives the protein CASSRQVNEKLFF.

The chain has TRBV5-4 and TRBJ1-2, with a weak D call TRBD1 (5 bases). Trimming removed 3 bases at V and 5 bases at J, with 14 bases between. Per the germline V gene, CDR1 is SGHNT and CDR2 is YYREEE (reference sequence). The CDR3 runs 14 residues. The CDR3 bases are TGTGCCAGCAGCTCGATGGAGACAGCTTATGGCTACACCTTC. Translated: CASSSMETAYGYTF.

The chain is built from TRBV7-3 and TRBJ2-3, with 10 positions matching TRBD2. Trimming at V came to 9 bases and at J to 2 bases, leaving 2 bases not matched to a gene. The germline gives CDR1 SGHTA, CDR2 FQGTGA. The CDR3 covers 13 residues. CDR3 region: CASSGGFTDTQYF. The CDR3 DNA reads as TGTGCCAGTAGCGGGGGGTTCACAGATACGCAGTATTTT.

V gene TRBV13 combines with J gene TRBJ2-2; TRBD2 matches at 8 bases. The ends lost 2 bases at V and 5 bases at J; junction bases unmatched: 7. CDR1 and CDR2 from the germline V gene are PRHDT and FYEKMQ (reference sequence). The CDR3 consists of 16 residues. In nucleotides, the CDR3 is TGTGCCAGCAGCTTAAAGCGGGGGTTCCCTACCGGGGAGCTGTTTTTT. Protein sequence: CASSLKRGFPTGELFF.

This chain connects TRBV10-3 to TRBJ2-6; D gene ambiguous. Germline CDR1 and CDR2: ENHRY and SYGVKD. The CDR3 is 15 amino acids. Trimming took off 5 bases at V and 0 bases at J, with 8 bases between the two ends. The CDR3 DNA sequence: TGTGCCATCAGTACGTCAGACTCTGGGGCCAACGTCCTGACTTTC. Translating gives CAISTSDSGANVLTF.

The chain combines TRBV7-2 with TRBJ2-3; 9 positions agree with TRBD2. This CDR3 is built from 15 residues. Germline V CDR1 and CDR2: SGHTA, FQGNSA. V dropped 3 bases and J dropped 3; count of bases not matched to a gene: 4. CDR3 residues: CASSLRRGGTDTQYF. CDR3 bases: TGTGCCAGCAGCTTGAGGCGGGGGGGGACAGATACGCAGTATTTT.

The gene calls are TRBV5-1 and TRBJ1-1, with 8 bases aligning to TRBD1. CDR1 and CDR2 from the germline V gene are SGHRS and YFSETQ. J was trimmed by 8 bases and V by 3 bases; bases with no gene match: 6. The CDR3 contains 13 residues. CDR3 sequence: CASSSGQGAEAFF. The CDR3 bases are TGCGCCAGCAGCTCCGGACAGGGAGCGGAAGCTTTCTTT.

The chain recombines TRBV7-8 with TRBJ1-2; no reliable D call. V was pared by 5 bases and J by 4 bases, with 8 bases between. CDR1 and CDR2 from the germline V gene are SGHVS and FQNEAQ. CDR3 length: 12 residues. In DNA, the CDR3 is TGTGCCAGCAGCCCGGGGTCCTATGGCTACACCTTC. Protein product: CASSPGSYGYTF. Looking up the rest from reference TRBV7-8 and TRBJ1-2 gives the full variable domain: GAGVSQSPRYKVAKRGQDVALRCDPISGHVSLFWYQQALGQGPEFLTYFQNEAQLDKSGLPSDRFFAERPEGSVSTLKIQRTQQEDSAVYLCASSPGSYGYTFGSGTRLTVV.

J is TRBJ1-1 and V is TRBV9; possible D gene TRBD1, 5 bases. The CDR3 has 15 residues. Looked up from germline, CDR1 is SGDLS and CDR2 is YYNGEE. Deletions cut 0 bases from V and 3 bases from J, with 12 bases between. Written as DNA, the CDR3 is TGTGCCAGCAGCGTAGCTGGGGCGCAGGACACTGAAGCTTTCTTT. Its translation: CASSVAGAQDTEAFF.